These 30 T cell receptor beta chains share one sample of origin, sequenced in a study of blood T cells in healthy people across ages. Together with a sample-barcoded 5' primer, a J-beta primer mix was included in a second PCR lasting about 7 to 11 cycles. MiXCR, applied by TCRdb to the 5' RACE reads, yields one record per CDR3 protein. This sample has 1.2 million to 1.5 million distinct CDR3 sequences, with approximately 59% found just once. What was sequenced was blood. The receptors here all came from a man between 18 and 29 years old in good health.

The rearrangement uses TRBV20-1 and TRBJ2-1, with D perhaps TRBD1 (7 bases). The length of the CDR3 is 16 residues. Germline CDR1 reads DFQATT; CDR2 reads SNEGSKA (reference sequence). V was shortened by 2 bases and J by 0 bases, with 14 bases between the two germline ends. As DNA, the CDR3 is TGCAGTGCTAGAAGGGGGGCAGGGGGCTCCTACAATGAGCAGTTCTTC. Its translation: CSARRGAGGSYNEQFF.

This clonotype was observed a handful of times. The chain employs TRBV4-1 and TRBJ2-7, with a tentative D call TRBD1 (6 bases). CDR1 is MGHRA and CDR2 is YSYEKL in the germline V gene. There are 14 residues in the CDR3. V lost 4 bases to trimming and J lost 4 bases, with 14 bases between them. This chain's CDR3 is CASSRAGESYEQYF. In nucleotides, the CDR3 is TGCGCCAGCAGCCGGGCAGGGGAAAGTTACGAGCAGTACTTC.

This clonotype was observed a few times. V and J are TRBV10-3 and TRBJ2-7; tentative D call: TRBD2 (6 bases). CDR1 ENHRY and CDR2 SYGVKD come from the germline V gene. This CDR3 spans 16 amino acids. The ends were cut back, 0 bases at V and 5 bases at J, with 17 bases in the middle. CDR3 nucleotide sequence: TGTGCCATCAGTGAGTCTGGGGACTCCCAGAACCACGAGCAGTACTTC. Translating gives CAISESGDSQNHEQYF.

This clonotype occurred a few times. The chain employs TRBV3-1 and TRBJ2-5; 7 positions agree with TRBD2. The CDR3 sequence is 14 residues long. The trim removed 6 bases at V and 1 base at J, leaving 5 bases unmatched. Germline V gives CDR1 LGHDT, CDR2 YNNKEL (reference sequence). In DNA, the CDR3 is TGTGCCAGCAGGCCTCTAGCGGTCCAAGAGACCCAGTACTTC. Translation gives CASRPLAVQETQYF.

This clonotype was picked up one time. This chain connects TRBV7-9 to TRBJ2-2; unclear D gene. CDR3 length: 16 amino acids. Between the trimmed V and J ends, which lost 8 bases and 1 base, there was a span of 17 bases. CDR1 and CDR2 from the germline V gene are SEHNR and FQNEAQ (reference sequence). The CDR3 loop is CASEFHPVQNTGELFF. CDR3 in DNA: TGTGCCAGCGAATTCCACCCAGTCCAGAACACCGGGGAGCTGTTTTTT.

The chain combines TRBV6-2 or TRBV6-3 with TRBJ2-4; D perhaps matches TRBD1 (6 bases). The better agreement between TRBJ2-5 and the DNA end casts doubt on the J call. CDR1 is MNHEY and CDR2 is SVGEGT in the germline V gene. The CDR3 sequence is 14 residues long. CDR3 sequence reads: CASSYSNREETQYF. The CDR3 DNA is TGTGCCAGCAGTTACTCGAACAGGGAAGAGACCCAGTACTTC.

The gene calls are TRBV10-3 and TRBJ2-3; D gene unclear. The germline V gene has CDR1 ENHRY and CDR2 SYGVKD. The V end lost 3 bases, the J end lost 1 base, and 5 bases lay between the germline ends. This CDR3 is 13 amino acids long. The CDR3 coding sequence is TGTGCCATCAGTGACACAGGCACAGATACGCAGTATTTT. It specifies CAISDTGTDTQYF.

This clonotype has a handful of counts. This chain connects TRBV7-2 to TRBJ2-3; D is unresolved. CDR1 SGHTA and CDR2 FQGNSA come from the germline V gene. V shed 2 bases and J shed 5 bases, with 11 bases lying between them. The CDR3 extends over 14 amino acids. The DNA of the CDR3 is TGTGCCAGCAGCTTATGGGGTGGTAAAGATACGCAGTATTTT. It translates to CASSLWGGKDTQYF.

This chain connects TRBV14 to TRBJ2-5, with TRBD1 identical over 8 bases. Germline trimming cut 0 bases from V and 0 bases from J; bases unmatched to any gene: 9. Germline V gives CDR1 SGHDN, CDR2 FVKESK. The CDR3 consists of 18 residues. The CDR3 protein is CASSQDTGRDRYQETQYF. In nucleotides, the CDR3 is TGTGCCAGCAGCCAAGATACGGGTCGGGACAGGTACCAAGAGACCCAGTACTTC.

This clonotype was counted a few times. The J gene is TRBJ2-4, the V gene TRBV15; 8 nucleotides agree with TRBD1. Trimming cost V 0 bases and J 6 bases; bases outside gene matches: 4. The CDR3 spans 15 residues. Germline CDR1 LNHNV, CDR2 YYDKDF (reference sequence). The CDR3 bases are TGTGCCACCAGCAGAGATCGGCAGGGGGCAAACATTCAGTACTTC. Translated: CATSRDRQGANIQYF.

The rearrangement uses TRBV20-1 and TRBJ2-1; D possibly matches TRBD1 or TRBD2 (7 bases each). V lost 3 bases to trimming and J lost 6 bases, with 18 bases between them. The germline CDR1 and CDR2 sequences are DFQATT and SNEGSKA (reference sequence). The CDR3 is 15 amino acids. CDR3 nucleotides: TGCAGTGCTAGCGATCCAGGGGGGGCGGGCAATGAGCAGTTCTTC. This encodes CSASDPGGAGNEQFF.

The V and J genes are TRBV7-2 and TRBJ1-2; 7 bases agree with TRBD1. The CDR3 extends over 15 amino acids. V was clipped by 3 bases and J by 8 bases; unmatched bases: 12. Germline V lookup: CDR1 SGHTA, CDR2 FQGNSA. The CDR3 nucleotides read TGTGCCAGCAGCTTGCGGCCGGAGGGGGCCTACGGCTACACCTTC. This sequence encodes CASSLRPEGAYGYTF.

The CDR3 is CSAGRDSTFEAFF. The CDR3 DNA reads TGCAGTGCTGGCCGGGACAGTACTTTTGAAGCTTTCTTT. The chain uses TRBV20-1 and TRBJ1-1; 7 nucleotides agree with TRBD1. The CDR3 loop spans 13 amino acids. After removal of 5 bases from V and 7 bases from J, the junction contained 10 bases not matched to a gene. Germline V gene lookup returns CDR1 DFQATT and CDR2 SNEGSKA (reference sequence).

V gene TRBV7-9 combines with J gene TRBJ2-1; 10 bases align to TRBD1. Germline trimming cut 4 bases from V and 1 base from J; bases unmatched to any gene: 4. Germline V gene data show CDR1 as SEHNR and CDR2 as FQNEAQ (reference sequence). This CDR3 has 16 residues. CDR3: CASSSGQGGSYNEQFF. The CDR3, as DNA: TGTGCCAGCAGCTCTGGACAGGGGGGTTCCTACAATGAGCAGTTCTTC.

This chain connects TRBV28 to TRBJ1-5, with D possibly TRBD1 on 6 matching bases. V was cut by 4 bases and J by 5 bases, with 15 bases left in between. The CDR3 sequence is 15 residues long. Germline CDR1 MDHEN, CDR2 SYDVKM. CDR3 sequence reads: CASSYQQGGYQPQHF. As DNA, the CDR3 is TGTGCCAGCAGTTACCAACAGGGTGGATATCAGCCCCAGCATTTT.

The V and J genes are TRBV28 and TRBJ2-3; TRBD2 matches at 8 bases. The CDR3 covers 15 residues. Germline CDR1 MDHEN, CDR2 SYDVKM. The trim removed 6 bases at V and 2 bases at J, leaving 7 bases unmatched. In DNA form, the CDR3 reads TGTGCCAGCAGCGACCCCGGGGGGGCCACAGATACGCAGTATTTT. Residues: CASSDPGGATDTQYF.

This clonotype has just a few counts. The chain combines TRBV11-2 with TRBJ2-1; D uncertain. Trimming took off 1 base at V and 9 bases at J, with 10 bases between the two ends. Looked up from germline, CDR1 is SGHAT and CDR2 is FQNNGV. This CDR3 has 13 amino acids. In DNA, the CDR3 is TGTGCCAGCAGCTTAGTTGGCAGACGTGAGCAGTTCTTC. It encodes CASSLVGRREQFF.

The chain carries TRBV16 and TRBJ2-7; D unclear. CDR1 KGHSY and CDR2 FQNENV come from the germline V gene. This CDR3 is built from 15 residues. Trimming cost V 5 bases and J 1 base, with 15 bases left between them. The CDR3 spells CASSYDIGVSYEQYF. The CDR3 DNA reads TGTGCCAGCAGCTACGACATTGGGGTGTCCTACGAGCAGTACTTC.

The rearrangement joins TRBV6-2 or TRBV6-3 to TRBJ1-5; D is uncertain. This CDR3 is 12 amino acids long. Germline CDR1 and CDR2: MNHEY and SVGEGT. Trimming removed 5 bases from V and 5 bases from J, with 7 bases in between. CDR3 coding DNA: TGTGCCAGCAGTCCCTTTTATCAGCCCCAGCATTTT. It is translated as CASSPFYQPQHF.

The V call is TRBV29-1, the J call TRBJ2-1; D may be TRBD1 (7 bases). CDR1 and CDR2 from the germline V gene are SQVTM and ANQGSEA. CDR3 length: 14 residues. V gave up 6 bases and J gave up 8 bases, with 20 bases separating them. Here the CDR3 reads CSVGGTDPRDEQFF. The DNA for the CDR3 is TGCAGCGTCGGCGGGACAGACCCTAGGGATGAGCAGTTCTTC.

This sequence joins TRBV4-1 and TRBJ2-6; D unresolved. The V gene lost 3 bases and the J gene lost 2 bases, with 2 bases spanning the gap. The CDR3 extends over 13 amino acids. Germline V gene lookup returns CDR1 MGHRA and CDR2 YSYEKL. The CDR3 is CASSHAGANVLTF. CDR3 bases: TGCGCCAGCAGCCACGCTGGGGCCAACGTCCTGACTTTC.

This clonotype occurred a few times. V usage is TRBV4-3 and J usage is TRBJ1-1; TRBD1 might be the D (5 bases). Germline loops: CDR1 LGHNA, CDR2 YSLEER. This CDR3 comprises 15 residues. Deletions cut 1 base from V and 4 bases from J, with 13 bases between. This CDR3 is CASSQGAQGLTEAFF. The CDR3 DNA is TGCGCCAGCAGCCAAGGGGCCCAGGGACTCACTGAAGCTTTCTTT.

DNA of the CDR3: TGTGCCAGCAAGAGAGGGGGCGCAGATACGCAGTATTTT. Residues: CASKRGGADTQYF. The chain has TRBV6-2 or TRBV6-3 and TRBJ2-3, with 7 bases identical to TRBD1. The CDR3 extends over 13 amino acids. Germline assignment: CDR1 MNHEY and CDR2 SVGEGT. The V gene end was trimmed by 7 bases and the J gene end by 4 bases; junction bases not matched to a gene: 5.

J is TRBJ2-2 and V is TRBV6-2 or TRBV6-3; D gene ambiguous. Germline-derived CDR1 and CDR2 are MNHEY and SVGEGT. The ends were cut back, 5 bases at V and 5 bases at J, with 18 bases in the middle. The length of the CDR3 is 16 residues. Here the CDR3 DNA reads TGTGCCAGCAGTCCGCCGGGCCAGCTAATTACCGGGGAGCTGTTTTTT. Encoded protein: CASSPPGQLITGELFF.

The chain has TRBV29-1 and TRBJ2-1; D may be TRBD2 (6 bases). The CDR3 totals 16 residues. Trimming removed 1 base from V and 0 bases from J, with 13 bases in between. The germline gives CDR1 SQVTM, CDR2 ANQGSEA. Here the CDR3 reads CSVEAGDWDSYNEQFF. CDR3 nucleotide sequence: TGCAGCGTTGAAGCCGGGGACTGGGACTCCTACAATGAGCAGTTCTTC.

The chain employs TRBV29-1 and TRBJ2-3, with D possibly being TRBD1 (6 bases). CDR1 and CDR2 from the germline V gene are SQVTM and ANQGSEA. CDR3 length: 16 amino acids. V dropped 6 bases and J dropped 0 bases, with 19 bases sitting between them. The CDR3 DNA reads TGCAGCGTCACCTTTCCTTCCACAGGGAGCACAGATACGCAGTATTTT. This translates into CSVTFPSTGSTDTQYF.

CDR3 protein: CASSLMTGDSYEQYF. In DNA, the CDR3 is TGTGCCAGCAGCCTTATGACTGGAGACTCCTACGAGCAGTACTTC. V gene TRBV2 combines with J gene TRBJ2-7; D is undetermined. Trimming left V 6 bases short and J 0 bases short, with 15 bases between. The germline CDR1 and CDR2 sequences are SNHLY and FYNNEI. This CDR3 has 15 amino acids. Drawing the rest from reference TRBV2 and TRBJ2-7, the complete variable domain is EPEVTQTPSHQVTQMGQEVILRCVPISNHLYFYWYRQILGQKVEFLVSFYNNEISEKSEIFDDQFSVERPDGSNFTLKIRSTKLEDSAMYFCASSLMTGDSYEQYFGPGTRLTVT.

This clonotype occurred many times. The rearrangement links TRBV6-5 to TRBJ2-5; D not resolved. The CDR3 has 15 amino acids. Germline CDR1 is MNHEY and CDR2 is SVGAGI. Trimming left V 0 bases short and J 5 bases short, with 13 bases between. CDR3 sequence: CASSYSYSNEETQYF. The CDR3 bases are TGTGCCAGCAGTTACTCGTACTCAAATGAGGAGACCCAGTACTTC.

This clonotype turned up a few times. The chain has TRBV4-2 and TRBJ2-3, with D possibly matching TRBD2 (6 bases). Trimming cost V 5 bases and J 2 bases, with 8 bases left between them. Looked up from germline, CDR1 is LGHNA and CDR2 is YNFKEQ. The CDR3 sequence is 13 residues long. The CDR3 protein is CASSGTYTDTQYF. CDR3 bases: TGTGCCAGCAGCGGGACTTACACAGATACGCAGTATTTT.

The gene calls are TRBV12-3 or TRBV12-4 and TRBJ1-6, with 9 bases that match TRBD1. This CDR3 is 16 amino acids long. V gave up 3 bases and J gave up 7 bases; unmatched junction bases: 7. The CDR3 DNA sequence: TGTGCCAGCAGTTTCGGGGACAGGGTCAAAAATTCACCCCTCCACTTT. It codes for CASSFGDRVKNSPLHF.